What follows are 3 T cell receptor beta chains derived from one specimen sequenced in a study of blood T cell repertoires in COVID-19 (TCRdb year 2020). The library was produced with the immunoSEQ multiplex PCR assay. Entries here come from immuneACCESS through TCRdb and include only in-frame sequences with V and J called. Some clones fail to appear in such tables; in the studies checked, an unresolved V gene covers under half of the shortfall, and the cause of the remainder is unknown. The sample includes 50,000 to 70,000 clones, with around 86% observed a single time. The ten biggest clones cover under 8.5% of the sample. What was sequenced was peripheral blood. The source of these receptors is a human donor with active COVID-19. The donor label of this sample is uncertain.

The V and J genes are TRBV5-1 and TRBJ2-7; 8 nucleotides match TRBD1. The V gene's germline CDR1 is SGHRS and CDR2 YFSETQ. This CDR3 is built from 15 residues. Trimming at V came to 5 bases and at J to 4 bases, leaving 11 bases not matched to a gene. CDR3 in amino acids: CASRPTDRGVYEQYF. The CDR3 DNA reads as TGCGCCAGCAGACCTACCGACAGGGGAGTTTACGAGCAGTACTTC.

V gene TRBV5-4 combines with J gene TRBJ2-7; D is possibly TRBD2 (5 bases). The germline V gene encodes CDR1 SGHNT and CDR2 YYREEE (reference sequence). CDR3 length: 13 amino acids. V lost 4 bases to trimming and J lost 4 bases, with 12 bases between them. CDR3 amino acids: CASSHGILYEQYF. In DNA, the CDR3 is TGTGCCAGCAGCCACGGGATATTGTACGAGCAGTACTTC.

V is TRBV6-4 and J is TRBJ2-7; TRBD2 matches 7 bases. The CDR3 is 16 residues long. Looked up from germline, CDR1 is MRHNA and CDR2 is SNTAGT. After removal of 2 bases from V and 0 bases from J, the junction contained 7 bases not matched to a gene. CDR3 bases: TGTGCCAGCAGTGACGATAGGCGGGGGAGCTCCTACGAGCAGTACTTC. Amino acid sequence: CASSDDRRGSSYEQYF.